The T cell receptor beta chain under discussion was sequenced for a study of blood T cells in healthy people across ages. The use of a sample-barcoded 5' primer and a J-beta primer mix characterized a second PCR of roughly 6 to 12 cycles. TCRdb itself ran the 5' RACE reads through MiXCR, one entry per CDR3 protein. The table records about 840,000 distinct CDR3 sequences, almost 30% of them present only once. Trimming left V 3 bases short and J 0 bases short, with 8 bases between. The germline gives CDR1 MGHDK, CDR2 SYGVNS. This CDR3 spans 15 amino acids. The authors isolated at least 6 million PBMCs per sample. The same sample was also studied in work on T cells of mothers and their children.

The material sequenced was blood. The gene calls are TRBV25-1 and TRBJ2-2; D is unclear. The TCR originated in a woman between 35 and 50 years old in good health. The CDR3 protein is CASSDHRTNTGELFF. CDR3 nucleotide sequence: TGTGCCAGCAGTGACCACCGAACGAACACCGGGGAGCTGTTTTTT.